This TCR beta chain derives from a study of blood T cell repertoires in COVID-19. Those enrolled, adults aged 18 to 89 years, came from roughly 22 US areas. A PCR-confirmed or clinician-diagnosed COVID-19 case had contacted exposed participants within 2 weeks of entry. Some clones are missing from TCRdb's copy, which holds only in-frame ones; the method was immunoSEQ multiplex PCR. Altogether roughly 150,000 clones are present, about four fifths being singletons, with the ten largest covering approximately 1.6%. Germline-derived CDR1 and CDR2 are SGHTS and YDEGEE. This CDR3 comprises 14 residues. Trimming cost V 0 bases and J 1 base, with 8 bases left between them.

The chain carries TRBV5-8 and TRBJ2-7; possibly TRBD2 for D (6 bases). Input material: PBMCs or T cells enriched from blood (not recorded which). The receptor's source is a woman aged 18-29 years who had been exposed to COVID-19. The CDR3 sequence: CASSLVGRSYEQYF. As DNA, the CDR3 is TGTGCCAGCAGCTTGGTTGGGAGGTCCTACGAGCAGTACTTC.